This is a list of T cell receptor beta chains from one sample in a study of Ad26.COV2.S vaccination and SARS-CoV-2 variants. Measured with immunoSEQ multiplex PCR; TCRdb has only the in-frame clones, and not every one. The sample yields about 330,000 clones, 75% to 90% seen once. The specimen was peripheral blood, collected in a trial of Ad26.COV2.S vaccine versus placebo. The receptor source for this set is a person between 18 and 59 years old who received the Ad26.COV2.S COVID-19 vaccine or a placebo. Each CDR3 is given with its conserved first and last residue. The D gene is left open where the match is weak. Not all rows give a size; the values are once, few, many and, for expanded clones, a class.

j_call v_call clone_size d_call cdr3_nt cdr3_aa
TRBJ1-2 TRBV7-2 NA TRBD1 TGTGCCAGCAGCTTAGACGGGACAGGGGTGATGTCAAATGGCTACACCTTC CASSLDGTGVMSNGYTF
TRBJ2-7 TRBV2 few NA TGTGCCAGCAGTCGACAGATCAGCTCCTACGAGCAGTACTTC CASSRQISSYEQYF
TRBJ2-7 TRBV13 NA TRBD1 TGTGCCAGCAGCTTAAACAGGGGCTGGGAGCAGTACTTC CASSLNRGWEQYF
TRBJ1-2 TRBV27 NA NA TGTGCCAGCAGTTTCAGACCGGCCACCCAAACCGGGGGCTACACCTTC CASSFRPATQTGGYTF
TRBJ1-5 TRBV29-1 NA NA TGCAGCGTTGGAACAGGCTTTGGACCCCAGCATTTT CSVGTGFGPQHF
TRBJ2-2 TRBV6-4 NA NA TGTGCCAGCTCTCCAGGTCCCAACACCGGGGAGCTGTTTTTT CASSPGPNTGELFF
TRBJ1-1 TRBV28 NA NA TGTGCCAGCAGTTTTCGGGAACTTAACACTGAAGCTTTCTTT CASSFRELNTEAFF
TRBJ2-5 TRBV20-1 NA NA TGCAGTGCTAGCGGGCCTGAGACCCAGTACTTC CSASGPETQYF
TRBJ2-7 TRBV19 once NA TGTGCCAGCAGAACACCTCCCTACGAGCAGTACTTC CASRTPPYEQYF
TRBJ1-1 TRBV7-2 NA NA TGTGCCAGCAGCTATAGGGGGAGGGGCCGGGGTGAAGCTTTCTTT CASSYRGRGRGEAFF
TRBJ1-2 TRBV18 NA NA TGTGCCAGCTCATCGCGGGTAGGGGATTATGGCTACACCTTC CASSSRVGDYGYTF
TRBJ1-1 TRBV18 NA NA TGTGCCAGCTTACAGGAAAAGAACACTGAAGCTTTCTTT CASLQEKNTEAFF
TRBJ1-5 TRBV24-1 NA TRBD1 TGTGCCACCCTGTACCCCGGGACAGGGGGCGGCAATCAGCCCCAGCATTTT CATLYPGTGGGNQPQHF
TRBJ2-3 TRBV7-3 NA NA TGTGCCAGCAGCTTTGGGGGAGGCAGCACAGATACGCAGTATTTT CASSFGGGSTDTQYF
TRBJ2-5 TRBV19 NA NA TGTGCCAGTGCACAGGGTGACCAAGAGACCCAGTACTTC CASAQGDQETQYF
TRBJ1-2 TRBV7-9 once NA TGTGCCAGCAGCTTAGACCCAGCTAACTATGGCTACACCTTC CASSLDPANYGYTF
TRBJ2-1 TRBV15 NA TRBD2 TGTGCCACCAGCAGAGGGGGACTAGCGGAGACGGAGCAGTTCTTC CATSRGGLAETEQFF
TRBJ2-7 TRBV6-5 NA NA TGTGCCAGCAGTTATACTGGCTACGAGCAGTACTTC CASSYTGYEQYF
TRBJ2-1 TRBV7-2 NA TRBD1 TGTGCCAGCAGTTCAAGGACAGGGGGCAGTGGTTACAATGAGCAGTTCTTC CASSSRTGGSGYNEQFF
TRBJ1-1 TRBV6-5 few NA TGTGCCAGCAGTTCCCTACAGGGTTTGAACACTGAAGCTTTCTTT CASSSLQGLNTEAFF
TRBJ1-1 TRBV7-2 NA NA TGTGCCAGCAGCTTAGCGTCGGGGCCGTTGAACACTGAAGCTTTCTTT CASSLASGPLNTEAFF
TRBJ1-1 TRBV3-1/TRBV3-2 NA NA TGTGCCAGCAGGGACTACATGAACACTGAAGCTTTCTTT CASRDYMNTEAFF
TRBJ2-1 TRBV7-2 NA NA TGTGCCAGCACCCAAACGGCCGGAAATGAGCAGTTCTTC CASTQTAGNEQFF
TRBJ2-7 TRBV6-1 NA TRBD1 TGTGCCAGCAGTGAAGTAGCAGGGGGCATTGGCTACGAGCAGTACTTC CASSEVAGGIGYEQYF
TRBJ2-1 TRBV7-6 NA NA TGTGCCAGCAGCTTAGCGCTTGGGGGGCTCACCTACAATGAGCAGTTCTTC CASSLALGGLTYNEQFF
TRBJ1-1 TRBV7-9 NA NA TGTGCCAGCAGCAGACAGACAGCGAACACTGAAGCTTTCTTT CASSRQTANTEAFF
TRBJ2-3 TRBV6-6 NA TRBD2 TGTGCCAGCAGTCCTGCCAGGACTAGCGGGGGGCGTGATACGCAGTATTTT CASSPARTSGGRDTQYF
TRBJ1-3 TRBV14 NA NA TGTGCCAGCAGCCAAGTTGGAAACACCATATATTTT CASSQVGNTIYF
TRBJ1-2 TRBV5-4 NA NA TGTGCCAGCAGCTTCATAGGGGGGGCGTCCCCTAACTATGGCTACACCTTC CASSFIGGASPNYGYTF